Below are 29 T cell receptor beta chains sequenced from a single sample in a study of blood T cell repertoires in COVID-19 (dated by TCRdb to 2018 to 2021). Libraries were made using the immunoSEQ multiplex PCR assay. TCRdb's version of the immuneACCESS table is confined to in-frame rearrangements and falls short of the full clone set. An unresolved V gene accounts for under half of the shortfall where checked; the remainder is of unknown origin. This sample holds 350,000 to 550,000 clones; approximately 90% were observed only once. Over 4% of the sample comes from the top ten. Sequencing was carried out using peripheral blood. These receptors were obtained from a woman in her twenties or thirties with acute or convalescent COVID-19.

V usage is TRBV4-1 and J usage is TRBJ2-5; D perhaps matches TRBD2 (7 bases). V lost 0 bases, J lost 1 base, and 12 bases lay in between. CDR1 is MGHRA and CDR2 is YSYEKL in the germline V gene. This CDR3 has 16 residues. CDR3 sequence: CASSQDRGAGQETQYF. DNA for the CDR3: TGCGCCAGCAGCCAAGATCGGGGGGCTGGCCAAGAGACCCAGTACTTC.

The rearrangement links TRBV7-8 to TRBJ2-7; 7 nucleotides match TRBD1. CDR1 and CDR2 (germline): SGHVS, FQNEAQ. The CDR3 loop spans 16 amino acids. J gave up 4 bases and V 2 bases, and 11 bases lay outside the gene matches. As DNA, the CDR3 is TGTGCCAGCAGCTTAACCTCCGGGACAGACAATTACGAGCAGTACTTC. Translated, it gives CASSLTSGTDNYEQYF. The entire variable domain, with the rest obtained from reference TRBV7-8 and TRBJ2-7, is as follows: GAGVSQSPRYKVAKRGQDVALRCDPISGHVSLFWYQQALGQGPEFLTYFQNEAQLDKSGLPSDRFFAERPEGSVSTLKIQRTQQEDSAVYLCASSLTSGTDNYEQYFGPGTRLTVT.

The J gene is TRBJ2-7, the V gene TRBV6-5; 9 nucleotides match TRBD2. This CDR3 spans 15 amino acids. V lost 6 bases to trimming and J lost 2 bases; unmatched junction nucleotides: 8. Germline-derived CDR1 and CDR2 are MNHEY and SVGAGI. CDR3 bases: TGTGCCAGCAGGGGAGGACTAGCGCCCACCTACGAGCAGTACTTC. Its translation: CASRGGLAPTYEQYF.

The chain employs TRBV29-1 and TRBJ2-5, with 10 nucleotides matching TRBD1. Germline V lookup: CDR1 SQVTM, CDR2 ANQGSEA. The V segment lost 3 bases and the J segment 4 bases; nucleotides outside the gene matches: 5. The CDR3 covers 14 residues. The CDR3 loop reads CSVEGQGFLETQYF. In nucleotides, the CDR3 is TGCAGCGTTGAGGGACAGGGGTTCTTAGAGACCCAGTACTTC.

The chain employs TRBV6-6 and TRBJ1-5; 11 bases are shared with TRBD1. Germline lookup yields CDR1 MNHNY and CDR2 SVGAGI (reference sequence). CDR3 length: 15 amino acids. J gave up 6 bases and V 0 bases, and 1 base lay outside the gene matches. CDR3 residues: CASSYSGQGVQPQHF. The CDR3 nucleotides read TGTGCCAGCAGTTACTCGGGACAGGGGGTTCAGCCCCAGCATTTT.

The chain recombines TRBV27 with TRBJ1-2, with D perhaps matching TRBD1 (5 bases). The CDR3 sequence is 15 residues long. Per the germline V gene, CDR1 is MNHEY and CDR2 is SMNVEV (reference sequence). The V gene lost 6 bases and the J gene lost 1 base, with 15 bases spanning the gap. The CDR3 region is CASRFWTPFNYGYTF. For the CDR3, the DNA is TGTGCCAGCAGATTCTGGACACCCTTTAACTATGGCTACACCTTC.

The chain has TRBV2 and TRBJ2-2; the D gene is possibly TRBD1 (5 bases). Per germline, CDR1 SNHLY and CDR2 FYNNEI. The V end lost 6 bases, the J end lost 0 bases, and 14 bases lay between the germline ends. The CDR3 is 16 residues long. CDR3 region: CASSQTDPTNTGELFF. The CDR3 nucleotides read TGTGCCAGCAGCCAGACAGATCCTACGAACACCGGGGAGCTGTTTTTT.

This clone was detected only once. The V and J genes are TRBV5-8 and TRBJ2-7; TRBD2 agrees at 7 bases. CDR3 length: 15 residues. Unmatched junction bases numbered 5, after V lost 0 bases and J lost 2 bases. Germline-derived CDR1 and CDR2 are SGHTS and YDEGEE. Here the CDR3 DNA reads TGTGCCAGCAGCTTGGCGGGGGGTGAGACCTACGAGCAGTACTTC. The encoded protein is CASSLAGGETYEQYF.

The rearrangement joins TRBV14 to TRBJ2-7, with 7 positions matching TRBD1. V lost 4 bases, J lost 0 bases, and 3 bases stayed unmatched. CDR3 length equals 14 residues. The germline V gene encodes CDR1 SGHDN and CDR2 FVKESK. The CDR3 here is CASSPRDSSYEQYF. Written as DNA, the CDR3 is TGTGCCAGCAGCCCCAGGGACAGCTCCTACGAGCAGTACTTC.

V and J are TRBV28 and TRBJ1-1; 9 nucleotides agree with TRBD1. The CDR3 sequence is 15 residues long. The germline V gene has CDR1 MDHEN and CDR2 SYDVKM. V dropped 5 bases and J dropped 4; count of bases not matched to a gene: 8. Here the CDR3 reads CASSGGDRVGTEAFF. The CDR3 DNA follows: TGTGCCAGCAGTGGGGGGGACAGGGTGGGCACTGAAGCTTTCTTT.

This chain links TRBV30 with TRBJ1-4; 8 bases map to TRBD1. The germline V gene encodes CDR1 GTSNPN and CDR2 SVGIG (reference sequence). The CDR3 has 13 residues. After removal of 5 bases from V and 5 bases from J, the junction contained 4 bases not matched to a gene. The CDR3 loop is CAWGQGENEKLFF. The CDR3 DNA reads as TGTGCCTGGGGACAGGGTGAAAATGAAAAACTGTTTTTT.

The chain is built from TRBV19 and TRBJ2-3; TRBD2 is a possible D gene (6 bases). The CDR3 length is 15 residues. V lost 5 bases to trimming and J lost 0 bases, with 12 bases between them. Germline V lookup: CDR1 LNHDA, CDR2 SQIVND (reference sequence). In nucleotides, the CDR3 is TGTGCCAGTAGTGCCGGGGAGGTAAGCACAGATACGCAGTATTTT. The encoded protein is CASSAGEVSTDTQYF.

This clone was found a few times. The chain recombines TRBV4-1 with TRBJ1-6, with 8 bases aligning to TRBD1. The CDR3 spans 17 residues. Germline trimming cut 0 bases from V and 7 bases from J; bases unmatched to any gene: 8. Per germline, CDR1 MGHRA and CDR2 YSYEKL. CDR3 residues: CASSQEGTRQGNSPLHF. For the CDR3, the DNA is TGCGCCAGCAGCCAAGAAGGTACGAGACAGGGGAATTCACCCCTCCACTTT.

This clone was recorded only once. The genes are TRBV28 and TRBJ1-5, with 7 bases aligning to TRBD1. V trimming: 10 bases; J trimming: 7 bases; junction bases outside the gene matches: 16. Looked up from germline, CDR1 is MDHEN and CDR2 is SYDVKM. The CDR3 has 15 residues. CDR3 region: CATQAGTAFVQPQHF. The CDR3 bases are TGTGCCACCCAGGCCGGGACAGCGTTCGTCCAGCCCCAGCATTTT.

The CDR3 loop is CASSLVRRGEQFF. In DNA form, the CDR3 reads TGTGCCAGCAGCCTCGTTAGGCGGGGGGAGCAGTTCTTC. The chain employs TRBV9 and TRBJ2-1, with 7 bases fitting TRBD2. The length of the CDR3 is 13 residues. J gave up 10 bases and V 4 bases, and 8 bases lay outside the gene matches. Germline V gene data show CDR1 as SGDLS and CDR2 as YYNGEE.

A word on this clone: The same CDR3 can be traced to other DNA sequences in this sample. V and J are TRBV9 and TRBJ2-5, with D unresolved. This CDR3 region has 13 residues. Germline assignment: CDR1 SGDLS and CDR2 YYNGEE. Trimming stripped 0 bases from V and 2 bases from J, with 5 bases between. CDR3 in amino acids: CASSVGQQETQYF. CDR3 nucleotide sequence: TGTGCCAGCAGCGTAGGACAACAAGAGACCCAGTACTTC.

The V gene is TRBV5-5, the J gene TRBJ1-1; D may be TRBD1 (5 bases). This CDR3 is 15 amino acids long. Germline V gene sequence: CDR1 SGHKS, CDR2 YYEKEE (reference sequence). Trimming took off 0 bases at V and 0 bases at J, with 9 bases between the two ends. CDR3 DNA sequence: TGTGCCAGCAGCTTGGCCGACAGCTTGAACACTGAAGCTTTCTTT. Translating gives CASSLADSLNTEAFF.

The V gene is TRBV4-1, the J gene TRBJ1-4; D remains ambiguous. Trimming shortened V by 1 base and J by 11 bases, and 14 bases separated the two germline ends. The germline V gene encodes CDR1 MGHRA and CDR2 YSYEKL. The length of the CDR3 is 14 residues. This chain's CDR3 is CASSQGSVMRKLFF. DNA of the CDR3: TGCGCCAGCAGCCAAGGATCCGTAATGAGGAAACTGTTTTTT.

A note on this clone: The sample carries other DNA sequences with the same CDR3. The chain links TRBV14 to TRBJ1-1, with D hard to call. CDR3 length: 15 amino acids. Germline V gives CDR1 SGHDN, CDR2 FVKESK. Deletions cut 0 bases from V and 4 bases from J, with 12 bases between. The CDR3 DNA reads TGTGCCAGCAGCCAAGATCGGGGAGATAGCACTGAAGCTTTCTTT. Translation: CASSQDRGDSTEAFF.

This chain uses TRBV5-4 with TRBJ2-3; the D gene is possibly TRBD1 (6 bases). This CDR3 has 16 amino acids. Trimming shortened V by 4 bases and J by 4 bases, and 19 bases separated the two germline ends. The germline V gene has CDR1 SGHNT and CDR2 YYREEE (reference sequence). Here the CDR3 DNA reads TGTGCCAGCAGCAGAGGGGGATATTCGGATGCAGATACGCAGTATTTT. It yields the protein CASSRGGYSDADTQYF. Filled out from reference TRBV5-4 and TRBJ2-3, the complete variable domain reads ETGVTQSPTHLIKTRGQQVTLRCSSQSGHNTVSWYQQALGQGPQFIFQYYREEENGRGNFPPRFSGLQFPNYSSELNVNALELDDSALYLCASSRGGYSDADTQYFGPGTRLTVL.

The chain has TRBV5-4 and TRBJ2-3, with 9 bases lining up with TRBD2. The CDR3 extends over 17 amino acids. Germline V gene lookup returns CDR1 SGHNT and CDR2 YYREEE (reference sequence). With V trimmed by 0 bases and J by 3 bases, 8 bases remained unmatched. CDR3 amino acids: CASSLDLGGGATDTQYF. Written as DNA, the CDR3 is TGTGCCAGCAGCTTGGATTTGGGCGGGGGGGCAACAGATACGCAGTATTTT.

This chain uses TRBV6-5 with TRBJ1-1; D is possibly TRBD1 (6 bases). Germline CDR1 MNHEY, CDR2 SVGAGI. The CDR3 contains 13 residues. Deletions cut 10 bases from V and 2 bases from J, with 14 bases between. The CDR3 spells CATRTAANTEAFF. CDR3 bases: TGTGCCACCCGGACAGCAGCTAACACTGAAGCTTTCTTT.

This CDR3 reads CASSRELSEQFF. The CDR3 region has the DNA TGCGCCAGCAGCCGGGAGCTGAGTGAGCAGTTCTTC. V gene TRBV4-1 combines with J gene TRBJ2-1; tentative D call: TRBD2 (5 bases). The V end lost 4 bases, the J end lost 9 bases, and 10 bases lay between the germline ends. This CDR3 has 12 amino acids. Per the germline V gene, CDR1 is MGHRA and CDR2 is YSYEKL.

The chain carries TRBV6-6 and TRBJ1-4; 7 nucleotides align to TRBD1. There are 13 residues in the CDR3. Germline assignment: CDR1 MNHNY and CDR2 SVGAGI (reference sequence). J lost 4 bases, V lost 11 bases, and 7 bases had no gene match. CDR3 protein: CAAGDSDNEKLFF. In DNA, the CDR3 is TGTGCCGCCGGGGACAGTGATAATGAAAAACTGTTTTTT.

The V and J genes are TRBV28 and TRBJ1-5, with TRBD1 matching over 9 bases. Germline CDR1 and CDR2: MDHEN and SYDVKM. The V gene end was trimmed by 4 bases and the J gene end by 7 bases; junction bases not matched to a gene: 17. The length of the CDR3 is 18 residues. In nucleotides, the CDR3 is TGTGCCAGCAGTTCCTTCACTCCGGGACAGGGATGGGGCCAGCCCCAGCATTTT. Translated, it gives CASSSFTPGQGWGQPQHF.

The rearrangement links TRBV5-1 to TRBJ2-3; 8 bases are a match to TRBD2. J was trimmed by 1 base and V by 4 bases; bases with no gene match: 5. In germline, CDR1 is SGHRS, CDR2 YFSETQ. The length of the CDR3 is 15 residues. CDR3 nucleotide sequence: TGCGCCAGCAGCCTCGGGGGGGCCGGCACAGATACGCAGTATTTT. Its translation is CASSLGGAGTDTQYF.

The V call is TRBV19, the J call TRBJ2-3, with TRBD1 matching 9 bases. The V gene end was trimmed by 6 bases and the J gene end by 4 bases; junction bases not matched to a gene: 11. Germline loops: CDR1 LNHDA, CDR2 SQIVND (reference sequence). CDR3 length: 16 amino acids. The CDR3 reads CASRLAGTGSADTQYF. The CDR3, as DNA: TGTGCCAGTAGACTTGCCGGGACAGGGTCCGCAGATACGCAGTATTTT.

The chain couples TRBV28 to TRBJ2-2; D uncertain. CDR1 MDHEN and CDR2 SYDVKM come from the germline V gene. CDR3 length: 15 amino acids. With 6 bases removed from V and 0 bases from J, the gap between germline ends came to 11 bases. DNA of the CDR3: TGTGCCAGCAGCATCCCTACTACGAACACCGGGGAGCTGTTTTTT. Protein product: CASSIPTTNTGELFF.

The chain combines TRBV7-6 with TRBJ1-4; the D is unclear. CDR3 length equals 11 residues. Germline V gene lookup returns CDR1 SGHVS and CDR2 FNYEAQ. Trimming removed 4 bases at V and 8 bases at J, with 5 bases between. The CDR3 DNA sequence: TGTGCCAGCAGCTATAAAGAAAAACTGTTTTTT. This encodes CASSYKEKLFF.